The clone carrying this TCR beta chain was observed at least ten times. Its antigen remains unidentified. The record originates from a study of T cells in Graves' hyperthyroidism and ophthalmopathy. Study-wide results and caveats: Clonotypes that were expanded in thyroid above 0.001 mostly appeared in blood too.

Regions amplified from RNA transcripts were the TCR beta CDR3 regions. The HTBI set primed first-round TCR CDR3 RT-PCR. TCRdb re-called the multiplex PCR reads with MiXCR, one entry per CDR3 protein. The data hold around 600,000 distinct CDR3 sequences, with about 14% observed a single time. Together with thyroid ultrasound, orbital computed tomography, serum thyroxine and TRAb, clinical symptoms were used for diagnoses. Each 10 ml fresh peripheral blood draw supplied the PBMCs. The CDR3 is 16 amino acids. The V end was cut by 1 base, the J end by 6 bases, with 16 bases between. Germline V gene lookup returns CDR1 SEHNR and CDR2 FQNEAQ (reference sequence).

V gene TRBV7-9 combines with J gene TRBJ2-1, with D possibly TRBD1 on 6 matching bases. The source is a woman aged 50 to 60 with Graves' ophthalmopathy. The sequenced sample was blood. The CDR3 region is CASSLVLDRLPNEQFF. The CDR3 DNA sequence: TGTGCCAGCAGCTTAGTCCTGGACAGACTCCCCAATGAGCAGTTCTTC.